These 10 T cell receptor beta chains share one sample of origin, sequenced in a study of CD8 T cells in ankylosing spondylitis. Each CDR3 protein gets one entry after TCRdb re-called the 5' RACE reads with MiXCR. This table holds approximately 43,000 distinct CDR3 sequences, 3% to 4.5% found once. Specimen: blood, either unsorted or a sorted T cell fraction (not recorded which). The receptors come from a female donor with ankylosing spondylitis or in good health (not recorded which).

This clonotype was detected many times. This chain links TRBV9 with TRBJ2-1; D may be TRBD1 (6 bases). CDR1 and CDR2 from the germline V gene are SGDLS and YYNGEE. V was cut by 3 bases and J by 2 bases, with 15 bases left in between. The CDR3 is made up of 16 amino acids. The CDR3 region is CASSAPHRAAYNEQFF. The CDR3 DNA follows: TGTGCCAGCAGCGCGCCCCACAGGGCGGCCTACAATGAGCAGTTCTTC.

This clonotype has a count of ten or more. The V call is TRBV9, the J call TRBJ2-5; TRBD1 matches 7 bases. V gave up 0 bases and J gave up 1 base; unmatched junction bases: 0. Germline CDR1 reads SGDLS; CDR2 reads YYNGEE. CDR3 length equals 14 residues. The CDR3: CASSVEGAQETQYF. The CDR3 region has the DNA TGTGCCAGCAGCGTAGAGGGGGCCCAAGAGACCCAGTACTTC.

This clonotype was counted many times. The rearrangement links TRBV9 to TRBJ2-3; 13 bases are shared with TRBD2. The CDR3 consists of 17 residues. Looked up from germline, CDR1 is SGDLS and CDR2 is YYNGEE. V lost 4 bases, J lost 3 bases, and 8 bases stayed unmatched. This chain's CDR3 is CASSPPGLAGATDTQYF. The DNA of the CDR3 is TGTGCCAGCAGCCCCCCTGGACTAGCGGGGGCGACAGATACGCAGTATTTT.

This clonotype showed up many times. The V call is TRBV9, the J call TRBJ2-3; D is unresolved. Between the trimmed V and J ends, which lost 2 bases and 0 bases, there was a span of 7 bases. This CDR3 has 14 residues. CDR1 SGDLS and CDR2 YYNGEE come from the germline V gene. Here the CDR3 reads CASSVQASTDTQYF. The CDR3, as DNA: TGTGCCAGCAGCGTCCAGGCCAGCACAGATACGCAGTATTTT.

This clonotype was observed at least ten times. The chain uses TRBV9 and TRBJ2-3, with 9 positions matching TRBD2. V was pared by 6 bases and J by 1 base, with 3 bases of the junction left unmatched. Germline CDR1 is SGDLS and CDR2 is YYNGEE. The CDR3 runs 14 residues. The CDR3 loop is CASTQRGGTDTQYF. CDR3 nucleotide sequence: TGTGCCAGCACCCAGCGGGGGGGCACAGATACGCAGTATTTT.

This clonotype was recorded many times. The chain combines TRBV9 with TRBJ1-2; perhaps TRBD1 as D (5 bases). CDR3 length equals 14 residues. Germline V gene data show CDR1 as SGDLS and CDR2 as YYNGEE. Trimming removed 4 bases from V and 4 bases from J, with 14 bases in between. Here the CDR3 reads CASSPGGWGYGYTF. In nucleotides, the CDR3 is TGTGCCAGCAGCCCCGGGGGTTGGGGCTATGGCTACACCTTC.

This clonotype was picked up many times. V usage is TRBV9 and J usage is TRBJ1-6, with D perhaps TRBD1 (5 bases). The CDR3 sequence is 16 residues long. The germline CDR1 and CDR2 sequences are SGDLS and YYNGEE. Trimming pared 0 bases from V and 7 bases from J, leaving 14 bases between. CDR3 region: CASSVEPQGINSPLHF. The DNA for the CDR3 is TGTGCCAGCAGCGTAGAGCCTCAGGGAATCAATTCACCCCTCCACTTT.

V usage is TRBV9 and J usage is TRBJ2-3; D remains ambiguous. CDR3 length: 14 residues. Germline CDR1 is SGDLS and CDR2 is YYNGEE. Trimming took 3 bases from V and 4 from J, leaving 12 bases between them. The CDR3 sequence: CASSGTTSADTQYF. The CDR3 coding sequence is TGTGCCAGCAGCGGGACGACCAGTGCAGATACGCAGTATTTT.

This clonotype has a count of ten or more. The J gene is TRBJ2-1, the V gene TRBV9; 9 nucleotides align to TRBD2. Trimming cost V 0 bases and J 7 bases; bases outside gene matches: 11. CDR3 length equals 17 residues. From germline, CDR1 is SGDLS and CDR2 YYNGEE. CDR3 coding DNA: TGTGCCAGCAGCGTAGCTGCTCGGGCGGGGGGGCGAAATGAGCAGTTCTTC. Translating gives CASSVAARAGGRNEQFF. Full variable domain (outside the CDR3, taken from reference TRBV9 and TRBJ2-1): DSGVTQTPKHLITATGQRVTLRCSPRSGDLSVYWYQQSLDQGLQFLIQYYNGEERAKGNILERFSAQQFPDLHSELNLSSLELGDSALYFCASSVAARAGGRNEQFFGPGTRLTVL.

This sequence joins TRBV9 and TRBJ2-3, with TRBD2 matching 7 bases. The germline V gene has CDR1 SGDLS and CDR2 YYNGEE. V shed 3 bases, J shed 6 bases, and the junction held 10 bases outside the gene matches. This CDR3 contains 15 residues. CDR3 in amino acids: CASSGTSSPQDTQYF. The CDR3 DNA reads TGTGCCAGCAGCGGGACTAGTTCCCCTCAGGATACGCAGTATTTT.